A selection of T cell receptor beta chains follows, all from one sample in a study of blood T cell repertoires in COVID-19. Profiling relied on immunoSEQ multiplex PCR, and the TCRdb table lists in-frame clones only, not all of them. The table records about 210,000 clones, 80% to 90% of them present only once. The sample consisted of PBMCs or T cells enriched from blood (not recorded which). All receptors derive from a woman aged 40 to 50 with acute COVID-19. Each CDR3 is given with its conserved first and last residue. Fields, in order: clone size, J gene, V gene, D gene, CDR3 DNA, CDR3 protein. A D gene is named only where the DNA matches it firmly. Some rows mark clone size as missing; the rest say once, few, many or name a class of expanded clone.

-	TRBJ2-6	TRBV14	TRBD1	TGTGCCAGCAGCCCAGGACGGGACAGGCCAGGGTCTGGGGCCAACGTCCTGACTTTC	CASSPGRDRPGSGANVLTF
-	TRBJ2-1	TRBV24-1	TRBD1	TGTGCCACCAGTGACCCCGGGACAGGGTTCTCGGATGAGCAGTTCTTC	CATSDPGTGFSDEQFF
once	TRBJ2-4	TRBV28	TRBD2	TGTGCCAGCAGTTTGGGGGGGTCCAAAAACATTCAGTACTTC	CASSLGGSKNIQYF
-	TRBJ2-1	TRBV3-1/TRBV3-2	TRBD2	TGTGCCAGCAGCCGTGGGACTAGCGGGAGTAATGAGCAGTTCTTC	CASSRGTSGSNEQFF
few	TRBJ1-5	TRBV2	TRBD1	TGTGCCAGCAGGGGACAGGGCAATCAGCCCCAGCATTTT	CASRGQGNQPQHF
-	TRBJ2-5	TRBV5-5	-	TGTGCCAGCAGCTTGGAGCCGGGGTACCAAGAGACCCAGTACTTC	CASSLEPGYQETQYF
-	TRBJ2-7	TRBV20-1	TRBD1	TGCAGTGCTAGTCGACAGGGGAGGTACGAGCAGTACTTC	CSASRQGRYEQYF
-	TRBJ1-1	TRBV6-5	-	TGTGCCAGCAGTCGTTCAGTGGTTCGGAACACTGAAGCTTTCTTT	CASSRSVVRNTEAFF
-	TRBJ2-3	TRBV7-8	-	TGTGCCAGCAGCTGGGGACTGAAAGTCACAGATACGCAGTATTTT	CASSWGLKVTDTQYF
-	TRBJ1-5	TRBV28	TRBD1	TGTGCCAGCAGTGTCCAAGCCAGGGGGCGCCAGCCCCAGCATTTT	CASSVQARGRQPQHF
few	TRBJ2-1	TRBV5-1	TRBD2	TGCGCCAGCAGCAACGGACTAGCGGGAGGGCCGATGAGTGAGCAGTTCTTC	CASSNGLAGGPMSEQFF
-	TRBJ2-1	TRBV7-6	-	TGTGCCAGCAGCTCTCCACCATCATTCAGCTCCTACAATGAGCAGTTCTTC	CASSSPPSFSSYNEQFF
-	TRBJ2-1	TRBV5-1	TRBD1	TGCGCCAGCAGCTTATCCGGACAGGCGGGCGGTGGCAATGAGCAGTTCTTC	CASSLSGQAGGGNEQFF
-	TRBJ2-3	TRBV7-9	-	TGTGCCAGCAGCCCGGTGGGCGACAGTAATACGCAGTATTTT	CASSPVGDSNTQYF
-	TRBJ2-3	TRBV10-3	-	TGTGCCATCAGTGAGTCCGGCACTAGGGCAGATACGCAGTATTTT	CAISESGTRADTQYF
-	TRBJ2-1	TRBV9	TRBD2	TGTGCCAGCGCGGGGGACCCGGGGGACTACAATGAGCAGTTCTTC	CASAGDPGDYNEQFF
-	TRBJ2-2	TRBV2	TRBD2	TGTGCCAGCAACGTAGCGGGAGGGTACACCGGGGAGCTGTTTTTT	CASNVAGGYTGELFF
-	TRBJ2-1	TRBV10-2	TRBD2	TGCGCCAGCAGTAAGACTAGCGGGACATCCTACAATGAGCAGTTCTTC	CASSKTSGTSYNEQFF
-	TRBJ2-7	TRBV30	-	TGTGCCTGGAGTTTACAGGGTCCACCCCTCTACGAGCAGTACTTC	CAWSLQGPPLYEQYF
-	TRBJ2-2	TRBV19	TRBD1	TGTGCCAGCAGGGACAGGGGCGGGAGTGGAGGGGAGCTGTTTTTT	CASRDRGGSGGELFF
-	TRBJ1-1	TRBV5-4	-	TGTGCCAGCAGCCGGGGTAACACTGAAGCTTTCTTT	CASSRGNTEAFF
-	TRBJ2-3	TRBV5-1	TRBD1	TGCGCCAGCAGCTATAACCGGGACAGGTTCTTGGCGACTGCCATAGATACGCAGTATTTT	CASSYNRDRFLATAIDTQYF